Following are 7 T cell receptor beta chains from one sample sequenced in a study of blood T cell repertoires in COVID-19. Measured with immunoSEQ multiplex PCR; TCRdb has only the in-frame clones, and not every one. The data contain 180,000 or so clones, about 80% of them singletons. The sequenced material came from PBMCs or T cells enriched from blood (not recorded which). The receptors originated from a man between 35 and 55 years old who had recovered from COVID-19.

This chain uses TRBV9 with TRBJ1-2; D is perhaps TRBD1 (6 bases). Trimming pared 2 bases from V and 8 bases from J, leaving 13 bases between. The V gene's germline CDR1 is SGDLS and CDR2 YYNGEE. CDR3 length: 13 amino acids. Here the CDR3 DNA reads TGTGCCAGCAGCGTGGCAGCAGGGGACGGCTACACCTTC. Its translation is CASSVAAGDGYTF.

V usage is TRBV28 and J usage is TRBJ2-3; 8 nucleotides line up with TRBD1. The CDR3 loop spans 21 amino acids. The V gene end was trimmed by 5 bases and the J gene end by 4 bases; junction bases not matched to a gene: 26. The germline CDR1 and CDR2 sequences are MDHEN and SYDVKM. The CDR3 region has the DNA TGTGCCAGCAGTCTCCGGACAGGGTTGGCAGATCAGACAGGGTTGGCAGATACGCAGTATTTT. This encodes CASSLRTGLADQTGLADTQYF.

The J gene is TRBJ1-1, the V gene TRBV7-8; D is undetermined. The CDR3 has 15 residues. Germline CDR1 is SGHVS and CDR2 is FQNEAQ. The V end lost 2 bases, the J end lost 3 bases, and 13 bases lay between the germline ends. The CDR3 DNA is TGTGCCAGCAGCTTAATGGCCGGGTTTGACACTGAAGCTTTCTTT. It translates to CASSLMAGFDTEAFF. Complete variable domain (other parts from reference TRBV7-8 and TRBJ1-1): GAGVSQSPRYKVAKRGQDVALRCDPISGHVSLFWYQQALGQGPEFLTYFQNEAQLDKSGLPSDRFFAERPEGSVSTLKIQRTQQEDSAVYLCASSLMAGFDTEAFFGQGTRLTVV.

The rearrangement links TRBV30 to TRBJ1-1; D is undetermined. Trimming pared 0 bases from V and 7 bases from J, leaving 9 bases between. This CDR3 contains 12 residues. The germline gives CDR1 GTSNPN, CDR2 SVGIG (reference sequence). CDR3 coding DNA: TGTGCCTGGAGTGTGAGCCCCGTTGAAGCTTTCTTT. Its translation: CAWSVSPVEAFF. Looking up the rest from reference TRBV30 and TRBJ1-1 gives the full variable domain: SQTIHQWPATLVQPVGSPLSLECTVEGTSNPNLYWYRQAAGRGLQLLFYSVGIGQISSEVPQNLSASRPQDRQFILSSKKLLLSDSGFYLCAWSVSPVEAFFGQGTRLTVV.

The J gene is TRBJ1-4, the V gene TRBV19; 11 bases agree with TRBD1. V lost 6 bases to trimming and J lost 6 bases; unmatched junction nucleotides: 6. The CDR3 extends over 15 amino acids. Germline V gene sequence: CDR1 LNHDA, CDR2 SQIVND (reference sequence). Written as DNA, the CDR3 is TGTGCCAGTAGGGACAGGGGGCGCGTCGATGAAAAACTGTTTTTT. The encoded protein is CASRDRGRVDEKLFF.

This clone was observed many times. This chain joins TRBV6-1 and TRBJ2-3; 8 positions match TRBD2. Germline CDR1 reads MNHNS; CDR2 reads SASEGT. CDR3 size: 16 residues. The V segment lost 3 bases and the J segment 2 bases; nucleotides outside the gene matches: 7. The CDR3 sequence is CASSDLAGGTTDTQYF. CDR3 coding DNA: TGTGCCAGCAGTGACCTGGCGGGGGGAACCACAGATACGCAGTATTTT.

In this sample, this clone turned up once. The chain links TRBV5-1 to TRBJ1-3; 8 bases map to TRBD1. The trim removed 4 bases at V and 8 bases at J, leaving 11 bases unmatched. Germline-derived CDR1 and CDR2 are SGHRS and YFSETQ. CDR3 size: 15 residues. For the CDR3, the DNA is TGCGCCAGCAGCCCAGGACAGGGTATGACGGACACCATATATTTT. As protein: CASSPGQGMTDTIYF.